A single sample is the source of the 11 T cell receptor beta chains below, sequenced in a study of blood T cell repertoires in COVID-19. Clones were sequenced by immunoSEQ multiplex PCR, and TCRdb holds only the in-frame ones, with some missing. The sample lists 150,000 to 200,000 clones; 70% to 90% were seen once. The sample comprised peripheral blood. These receptors were taken from a middle-aged man with active or convalescent COVID-19.

This clone was recorded once. The chain is built from TRBV6-6 and TRBJ1-5; maybe TRBD1 (5 bases). This CDR3 contains 14 residues. CDR1 is MNHNY and CDR2 is SVGAGI in the germline V gene (reference sequence). Trimming cost V 4 bases and J 8 bases, with 15 bases left between them. The CDR3 reads CASSSGWGSEPQHF. The DNA of the CDR3 is TGTGCCAGCAGTTCGGGTTGGGGCTCTGAGCCCCAGCATTTT.

The V call is TRBV5-4, the J call TRBJ2-4; TRBD2 agrees at 11 bases. J gave up 1 base and V 0 bases, and 3 bases lay outside the gene matches. This CDR3 is built from 17 residues. CDR1 and CDR2 (germline): SGHNT, YYREEE (reference sequence). The chain's CDR3 is CASSLAASGGAKNIQYF. DNA of the CDR3: TGTGCCAGCAGCTTGGCAGCTAGCGGGGGGGCCAAAAACATTCAGTACTTC.

The rearrangement links TRBV5-1 to TRBJ2-2, with TRBD1 matching over 7 bases. The CDR3 runs 12 residues. Germline V gene data show CDR1 as SGHRS and CDR2 as YFSETQ. Losses at the gene ends were 7 bases for V and 11 bases for J; bases not matched to a gene: 8. CDR3 DNA: TGCGCCAGCGCTAACCGGGACAGAGAGCTGTTTTTT. This sequence encodes CASANRDRELFF.

The chain carries TRBV28 and TRBJ2-5; maybe TRBD2 (5 bases). V was clipped by 3 bases and J by 4 bases, with 9 bases between them. Germline-derived CDR1 and CDR2 are MDHEN and SYDVKM. This CDR3 has 13 residues. For the CDR3, the DNA is TGTGCCAGCAGTTTCTACGGGGTAGAGACCCAGTACTTC. This gives the protein CASSFYGVETQYF.

This chain links TRBV6-2 or TRBV6-3 with TRBJ1-1; D is unresolved. Between the trimmed V and J ends, which lost 5 bases and 0 bases, there was a span of 13 bases. Germline CDR1 is MNHEY and CDR2 is SVGEGT. This CDR3 spans 15 amino acids. The CDR3 nucleotides are TGTGCCAGCAGTACCCCCCGAGGAATGAACACTGAAGCTTTCTTT. Translated: CASSTPRGMNTEAFF.

Here the CDR3 reads CASSFGIRETQYF. In nucleotides, the CDR3 is TGTGCCAGCAGCTTCGGGATTAGGGAGACCCAGTACTTC. The V gene is TRBV7-8, the J gene TRBJ2-5, with a tentative D call TRBD2 (5 bases). Germline CDR1 SGHVS, CDR2 FQNEAQ. This CDR3 is built from 13 residues. The V end lost 3 bases, the J end lost 5 bases, and 10 bases lay between the germline ends.

This sequence joins TRBV29-1 and TRBJ1-5; the D is unclear. The germline V and J ends were trimmed by 4 bases and 5 bases, with 12 bases remaining between them. The CDR3 extends over 13 amino acids. The V gene's germline CDR1 is SQVTM and CDR2 ANQGSEA. CDR3 loop: CSVADTYDQPQHF. For the CDR3, the DNA is TGCAGCGTTGCTGACACATACGATCAGCCCCAGCATTTT.

The rearrangement links TRBV9 to TRBJ1-1; D is uncertain. Germline CDR1 SGDLS, CDR2 YYNGEE. CDR3 length equals 13 residues. V was trimmed by 4 bases and J by 1 base, leaving 8 bases between them. DNA of the CDR3: TGTGCCAGCAGCCTCACCGGGAACACTGAAGCTTTCTTT. Its translation is CASSLTGNTEAFF.

This rearrangement joins TRBV5-1 to TRBJ2-1, with 11 positions matching TRBD2. Germline loops: CDR1 SGHRS, CDR2 YFSETQ. This CDR3 has 15 residues. V was clipped by 4 bases and J by 4 bases; unmatched bases: 4. For the CDR3, the DNA is TGCGCCAGCAGCGGGGGACTAGCGGATTACAATGAGCAGTTCTTC. Amino acids: CASSGGLADYNEQFF.

The gene calls are TRBV29-1 and TRBJ1-1; TRBD1 agrees at 8 bases. Germline loops: CDR1 SQVTM, CDR2 ANQGSEA. The CDR3 runs to 15 residues. CDR3 loop: CTHLTPDRGLTEAFF. The CDR3, as DNA: TGCACCCACTTAACCCCAGACAGGGGTCTCACTGAAGCTTTCTTT.

The chain is built from TRBV20-1 and TRBJ1-1; the match to TRBD1 covers 8 bases. The CDR3 consists of 13 residues. Germline V gene sequence: CDR1 DFQATT, CDR2 SNEGSKA (reference sequence). With V trimmed by 6 bases and J by 4 bases, 7 bases remained unmatched. CDR3 residues: CSASYRGGTEAFF. The CDR3 DNA sequence: TGCAGTGCGAGTTACAGGGGGGGCACTGAAGCTTTCTTT.